Shown below are 18 T cell receptor beta chains from a single sample sequenced in a study of cytomegalovirus exposure and HLA in healthy donors. Sequenced by immunoSEQ multiplex PCR; TCRdb stores in-frame clones only, minus some. The sample contains over 85,000 clones, approximately 88% of which appear only once. The source material was PBMCs. The receptors were sampled from a woman between 18 and 29 years old in good health and CMV-seropositive.

This clone was observed a few times. V gene TRBV28 combines with J gene TRBJ1-6; 8 bases fit TRBD1. The CDR3 runs to 15 residues. V lost 6 bases to trimming and J lost 8 bases; unmatched junction nucleotides: 9. CDR1 is MDHEN and CDR2 is SYDVKM in the germline V gene. CDR3 DNA sequence: TGTGCCAGCAGCCCACCCAGGGGGCTTGATTCACCCCTCCACTTT. Its protein product is CASSPPRGLDSPLHF.

In its sample, this clone was seen a few times. CDR3 amino acids: CASSPIRGARNYGYTF. In DNA form, the CDR3 reads TGTGCCAGCAGCCCGATTCGGGGGGCTCGGAACTATGGCTACACCTTC. The V gene is TRBV11-2, the J gene TRBJ1-2; D possibly corresponds to TRBD1 (6 bases). Germline V lookup: CDR1 SGHAT, CDR2 FQNNGV. Trimming pared 5 bases from V and 2 bases from J, leaving 18 bases between. The CDR3 totals 16 residues.

The V call is TRBV6-4, the J call TRBJ2-2; possibly TRBD1 for D (5 bases). Germline V gene lookup returns CDR1 MRHNA and CDR2 SNTAGT. The CDR3 sequence is 13 residues long. The germline V and J ends were trimmed by 6 bases and 2 bases, with 7 bases remaining between them. The CDR3 region is CASSTGNTGELFF. For the CDR3, the DNA is TGTGCCAGCAGCACAGGAAACACCGGGGAGCTGTTTTTT.

This clone was picked up a small number of times. The chain employs TRBV30 and TRBJ1-4; D is unclear. Germline V gene lookup returns CDR1 GTSNPN and CDR2 SVGIG (reference sequence). The CDR3 extends over 13 amino acids. V lost 4 bases and J 0 bases, leaving 6 bases between the germline ends. In DNA form, the CDR3 reads TGTGCCTGGACCGGAGCAACTAATGAAAAACTGTTTTTT. This sequence encodes CAWTGATNEKLFF.

The V and J genes are TRBV18 and TRBJ1-1; D gene uncertain. The CDR3 loop spans 13 amino acids. Germline V CDR1 and CDR2: KGHSH, LQKENI. Trimming shortened V by 5 bases and J by 0 bases, and 7 bases separated the two germline ends. CDR3 DNA sequence: TGTGCCAGCTCAGAGGCTATGAACACTGAAGCTTTCTTT. This codes for CASSEAMNTEAFF.

This chain joins TRBV6-5 and TRBJ2-1, with D possibly matching TRBD2 (5 bases). This CDR3 has 14 residues. Germline CDR1 reads MNHEY; CDR2 reads SVGAGI. V was trimmed by 8 bases and J by 8 bases, leaving 19 bases between them. The CDR3 sequence is CASSRASRVHEQFF. CDR3 sequence (DNA): TGTGCCAGCTCACGGGCCTCGAGGGTCCATGAGCAGTTCTTC.

The V gene is TRBV7-2, the J gene TRBJ2-7, with unresolved D. CDR1 SGHTA and CDR2 FQGNSA come from the germline V gene. V gave up 4 bases and J gave up 7 bases, with 17 bases separating them. CDR3 length: 14 amino acids. In DNA, the CDR3 is TGTGCCAGCAGCTCGCGGCGTACCTACTCAGAGCAGTACTTC. This gives the protein CASSSRRTYSEQYF. The variable domain in full, completed from reference TRBV7-2 and TRBJ2-7, reads GAGVSQSPSNKVTEKGKDVELRCDPISGHTALYWYRQSLGQGLEFLIYFQGNSAPDKSGLPSDRFSAERTGGSVSTLTIQRTQQEDSAVYLCASSSRRTYSEQYFGPGTRLTVT.

This clone showed up just a few times. V gene TRBV4-2 combines with J gene TRBJ1-6, with 8 positions matching TRBD1. Germline V gene sequence: CDR1 LGHNA, CDR2 YNFKEQ. CDR3 length: 15 amino acids. Losses at the gene ends were 4 bases for V and 8 bases for J; bases not matched to a gene: 7. The CDR3 protein is CASSPRTGRDSPLHF. CDR3 nucleotide sequence: TGTGCCAGCAGCCCTCGGACAGGGAGGGATTCACCCCTCCACTTT.

The chain combines TRBV13 with TRBJ1-3, with D uncertain. The CDR3 contains 20 residues. Trimming left V 5 bases short and J 1 base short, with 27 bases between. Germline V gene sequence: CDR1 PRHDT, CDR2 FYEKMQ (reference sequence). CDR3 sequence reads: CASSALATPRSIISGNTIYF. The CDR3 DNA sequence: TGTGCCAGCAGCGCCTTGGCGACACCGAGATCCATCATTTCTGGAAACACCATATATTTT.

This clone has just a few counts. The gene calls are TRBV12-5 and TRBJ2-2; 8 bases match TRBD2. The ends lost 9 bases at V and 3 bases at J; junction bases unmatched: 9. The CDR3 runs to 15 residues. The V gene's germline CDR1 is LGHNT and CDR2 FRNRAP. CDR3 residues: CARGRGGPYTGELFF. CDR3 DNA: TGTGCTAGGGGTCGGGGGGGGCCGTACACCGGGGAGCTGTTTTTT.

The V and J genes are TRBV7-2 and TRBJ1-1; weak D call: TRBD1 (6 bases). CDR1 is SGHTA, CDR2 FQGNSA, per germline. This CDR3 is 13 amino acids long. The ends were cut back, 5 bases at V and 3 bases at J, with 10 bases in the middle. The CDR3 protein is CASSGWTDTEAFF. The DNA of the CDR3 is TGTGCCAGCAGCGGGTGGACAGACACTGAAGCTTTCTTT.

This sequence joins TRBV5-6 and TRBJ1-3; no clear D gene. The length of the CDR3 is 15 residues. Germline CDR1 SGHDT, CDR2 YYEEEE. With 1 base removed from V and 0 bases from J, the gap between germline ends came to 8 bases. The chain's CDR3 is CASSLNFYSGNTIYF. DNA for the CDR3: TGTGCCAGCAGCTTGAACTTCTACTCTGGAAACACCATATATTTT.

The rearrangement joins TRBV7-2 to TRBJ1-2, with a tentative D call TRBD1 (5 bases). V lost 6 bases, J lost 7 bases, and 18 bases lay in between. Per germline, CDR1 SGHTA and CDR2 FQGNSA. The CDR3 length is 14 residues. In nucleotides, the CDR3 is TGTGCCAGCAGTCTTCAGGACATGGAGGGTGGCTACACCTTC. Its translation is CASSLQDMEGGYTF.

The chain joins TRBV4-3 to TRBJ2-1; D may be TRBD1 (6 bases). The V gene's germline CDR1 is LGHNA and CDR2 YSLEER. V was trimmed by 4 bases and J by 11 bases, leaving 15 bases between them. The CDR3 has 13 residues. The CDR3 bases are TGCGCCAGCAGCCGGAGCAGGGGCACGCAGCAGTTCTTC. As protein: CASSRSRGTQQFF.

V usage is TRBV18 and J usage is TRBJ1-2; no reliable D call. The CDR3 has 13 residues. The V gene's germline CDR1 is KGHSH and CDR2 LQKENI. Trimming pared 6 bases from V and 7 bases from J, leaving 15 bases between. CDR3 in DNA: TGTGCCAGCTCGCCTGCCGGTTTCTCTGGCTACACCTTC. Translation: CASSPAGFSGYTF.

J is TRBJ2-2 and V is TRBV7-2; D is uncertain. In germline, CDR1 is SGHTA, CDR2 FQGNSA. V lost 6 bases, J lost 11 bases, and 16 bases lay in between. This CDR3 has 13 residues. In nucleotides, the CDR3 is TGTGCCAGCAGTTCCACCCCCAGATTTGAGCTGTTTTTT. Its protein is CASSSTPRFELFF.

The gene calls are TRBV6-5 and TRBJ1-5, with 8 bases fitting TRBD1. There are 15 residues in the CDR3. J gave up 1 base and V 6 bases, and 5 bases lay outside the gene matches. Germline values: CDR1 MNHEY, CDR2 SVGAGI. CDR3 nucleotides: TGTGCCAGCAGCAGGACAGGGTTCAGCAATCAGCCCCAGCATTTT. Amino acid sequence: CASSRTGFSNQPQHF.

The chain has TRBV9 and TRBJ1-3, with D possibly matching TRBD1 (6 bases). The CDR3 has 14 amino acids. Germline loops: CDR1 SGDLS, CDR2 YYNGEE. Trimming left V 4 bases short and J 4 bases short, with 12 bases between. The CDR3 protein is CASSRPGVGNTIYF. In DNA form, the CDR3 reads TGTGCCAGCAGCAGACCAGGGGTCGGAAACACCATATATTTT.